These 3 T cell receptor beta chains came from one sample sequenced in a study of T cell changes during pregnancy in multiple sclerosis. TCRdb keeps only in-frame clones here, not all; method: immunoSEQ multiplex PCR. In the table there are some 48,000 clones, 85% to 95% of which are singletons. Sequenced material: CD4+ T cells from peripheral blood mononuclear cells, taken after pregnancy. All receptors come from a female donor in good health, enrolled as a control in a pregnancy study.

The rearrangement links TRBV6-5 to TRBJ1-6; TRBD1 aligns across 7 bases. Losses at the gene ends were 1 base for V and 7 bases for J; bases not matched to a gene: 7. The CDR3 runs 16 residues. Germline lookup yields CDR1 MNHEY and CDR2 SVGAGI. The CDR3 is CASSYFFRQGNSPLHF. CDR3 coding DNA: TGTGCCAGCAGTTACTTCTTTCGACAGGGAAATTCACCCCTCCACTTT.

The CDR3 region has the DNA TGTGCCAGTAGGATGCAGGGTTCTAATTCACCCCTCCACTTT. Its protein is CASRMQGSNSPLHF. This chain uses TRBV19 with TRBJ1-6, with D perhaps TRBD1 (5 bases). The CDR3 totals 14 residues. CDR1 is LNHDA, CDR2 SQIVND, per germline (reference sequence). Trimming shortened V by 6 bases and J by 6 bases, and 12 bases separated the two germline ends.

The V gene is TRBV29-1, the J gene TRBJ2-5; 8 positions agree with TRBD1. The CDR3 is 12 residues long. CDR1 SQVTM and CDR2 ANQGSEA come from the germline V gene. The V segment lost 7 bases and the J segment 5 bases; nucleotides outside the gene matches: 6. The CDR3 DNA is TGCAGCGGAAGCCGGGACAGGGAGACCCAGTACTTC. This gives the protein CSGSRDRETQYF. Filled out from reference TRBV29-1 and TRBJ2-5, the complete variable domain reads SAVISQKPSRDICQRGTSLTIQCQVDSQVTMMFWYRQQPGQSLTLIATANQGSEATYESGFVIDKFPISRPNLTFSTLTVSNMSPEDSSIYLCSGSRDRETQYFGPGTRLLVL.